This T cell receptor beta chain was captured in a study of shared clonotypes between healthy human individuals. Study in general: Aged 18 to 49, the donors were two women and a few men. Whole-study results and caveats: The rarefaction results pointed to incomplete sorted-subset sequencing despite large depth. Relative to their counterparts shared across all four donors, non-shared clonotypes exhibited diminished generation probabilities.

Germline V lookup: CDR1 MNHEY, CDR2 SMNVEV (reference sequence). The length of the CDR3 is 13 residues. The ends lost 2 bases at V and 8 bases at J; junction bases unmatched: 4. TCRdb's table, derived via immunoSEQ multiplex PCR, lists solely in-frame clones and lacks some. The sample lists approximately 2.5 million clones; around nine tenths were seen once. This clone has a single count. The antigen is not known. The sequenced sample was naive CD4+ T cells sorted from blood. Subset described: CD45RA+ positively selected. This TCR was sampled from a man between 18 and 29 years old in good health. The rearrangement uses TRBV27 and TRBJ1-2; 8 positions agree with TRBD1. The CDR3 sequence is CASSLQGAKGYTF. As DNA, the CDR3 is TGTGCCAGCAGTTTACAGGGGGCAAAGGGCTACACCTTC.